A single sample is the source of the 7 T cell receptor beta chains below, sequenced in a study of OX40 agonist ivuxolimab in advanced cancers. The method was immunoSEQ multiplex PCR; TCRdb's version includes in-frame clones alone and lacks a portion of them. The table includes some 95,000 clones, 87% detected once. Sequenced here: CD4+ or CD8+ T cells sorted from blood, sampled in a trial of the OX40 agonist ivuxolimab. The source of these receptors is an adult with an advanced solid tumor such as melanoma, head and neck, liver or kidney cancer.

The chain uses TRBV5-6 and TRBJ2-1; 9 bases are a match to TRBD1. V was clipped by 3 bases and J by 7 bases; unmatched bases: 5. Germline V gene sequence: CDR1 SGHDT, CDR2 YYEEEE. The CDR3 is made up of 14 amino acids. The CDR3 loop is CASSSGQGRNEQFF. The CDR3 DNA reads TGTGCCAGCAGCTCGGGACAGGGACGGAATGAGCAGTTCTTC.

The CDR3 loop reads CASSLGSYEQYF. CDR3 DNA sequence: TGTGCCAGCAGCTTAGGGTCCTACGAGCAGTACTTC. The chain carries TRBV7-6 and TRBJ2-7; D gene uncertain. The V end was cut by 1 base, the J end by 1 base, with 2 bases between. The CDR3 is 12 amino acids. In germline, CDR1 is SGHVS, CDR2 FNYEAQ.

This sequence joins TRBV5-1 and TRBJ1-3; 7 bases align to TRBD1. The V gene end was trimmed by 4 bases and the J gene end by 0 bases; junction bases not matched to a gene: 4. The CDR3 is 15 residues long. CDR1 SGHRS and CDR2 YFSETQ come from the germline V gene. As DNA, the CDR3 is TGCGCCAGCAGCAAGGGACAGACCTCTGGAAACACCATATATTTT. Translation gives CASSKGQTSGNTIYF.

This chain joins TRBV7-9 and TRBJ1-6; the D is unclear. CDR1 SEHNR and CDR2 FQNEAQ come from the germline V gene (reference sequence). The V end was cut by 5 bases, the J end by 7 bases, with 9 bases between. This CDR3 contains 13 residues. Written as DNA, the CDR3 is TGTGCCAGCAGCCCGGAGGGAAATTCACCCCTCCACTTT. This codes for CASSPEGNSPLHF. Complete variable domain (other parts from reference TRBV7-9 and TRBJ1-6): DTGVSQNPRHKITKRGQNVTFRCDPISEHNRLYWYRQTLGQGPEFLTYFQNEAQLEKSRLLSDRFSAERPKGSFSTLEIQRTEQGDSAMYLCASSPEGNSPLHFGNGTRLTVT.

The sample holds one count of this clone. The rearrangement links TRBV6-5 to TRBJ1-1; no clear D. Trimming left V 0 bases short and J 5 bases short, with 10 bases between. The germline gives CDR1 MNHEY, CDR2 SVGAGI. This CDR3 comprises 14 residues. CDR3 DNA: TGTGCCAGCAGTTACTCGAGATGGGGTACTGAAGCTTTCTTT. Its protein is CASSYSRWGTEAFF.

The chain employs TRBV9 and TRBJ1-1; D is possibly TRBD1 (5 bases). The CDR3 has 15 residues. The V end was cut by 0 bases, the J end by 3 bases, with 12 bases between. Germline lookup yields CDR1 SGDLS and CDR2 YYNGEE. The CDR3 nucleotides read TGTGCCAGCAGCGTAGGAGGGACGAAGGACACTGAAGCTTTCTTT. It translates to CASSVGGTKDTEAFF.

This chain links TRBV19 with TRBJ1-1, with D unclear. Germline CDR1 LNHDA, CDR2 SQIVND (reference sequence). V lost 0 bases and J 7 bases, leaving 3 bases between the germline ends. CDR3 length: 11 amino acids. Here the CDR3 DNA reads TGTGCCAGTAGTATAGACATTGAAGCTTTCTTT. It translates to CASSIDIEAFF.